This section outlines one T cell receptor (beta chain) sequence together with its context. Its antigen is still unknown. A multiplex PCR was run with 60 Vbeta primers and 13 Jbeta primers. Repertoires were generated with immunoSEQ multiplex PCR, while TCRdb's copy carries only in-frame clones and drops some. The sample records roughly 140,000 clones, 80% being singletons. These data belong to a study of cytomegalovirus exposure and HLA in healthy donors. General study results and limits: The number of N-insertions in an Asian-associated ancestry cluster was reportedly below the roughly 700-donor mean in a later analysis. The authors assumed roughly uniform sequencing depth across donors for presence/absence analyses.

The V segment lost 5 bases and the J segment 8 bases; nucleotides outside the gene matches: 11. This CDR3 has 15 amino acids. Germline V gene sequence: CDR1 MDHEN, CDR2 SYDVKM. The TCR was taken from a man aged 35 to 55 in good health and CMV-seronegative. Sequencing was done on a sample of PBMCs. The chain uses TRBV28 and TRBJ1-4; the match to TRBD1 covers 7 bases. In DNA, the CDR3 is TGTGCCAGCAGTATGACAGGGCGCCCTTCGGAAAAACTGTTTTTT. This encodes CASSMTGRPSEKLFF.